The 3 T cell receptor beta chains below were found in one sample sequenced in a study of cytomegalovirus exposure and HLA in healthy donors. It was with 60 Vbeta and 13 Jbeta primers that the PCR ran. Method: immunoSEQ multiplex PCR; TCRdb's copy keeps in-frame clones and lacks some. The table lists about 4,500 clones, over 70% of them singletons. Material: PBMCs. Source of these receptors: a woman aged 40 to 50 in good health and CMV-seropositive.

V usage is TRBV25-1 and J usage is TRBJ2-7; TRBD1 matches 8 bases. Germline values: CDR1 MGHDK, CDR2 SYGVNS. The length of the CDR3 is 15 residues. Trimming at V came to 5 bases and at J to 0 bases, leaving 6 bases not matched to a gene. The CDR3 sequence: CASSPGGSSSYEQYF. The CDR3 coding sequence is TGTGCCAGCAGTCCAGGGGGCTCATCCTCCTACGAGCAGTACTTC.

V and J are TRBV30 and TRBJ2-5; D is possibly TRBD1 (6 bases). The length of the CDR3 is 13 residues. The ends were cut back, 3 bases at V and 3 bases at J, with 11 bases in the middle. The germline CDR1 and CDR2 sequences are GTSNPN and SVGIG (reference sequence). CDR3 nucleotides: TGTGCCTGGAGAGTAGGGGGAGAAGAGACCCAGTACTTC. Protein sequence: CAWRVGGEETQYF.

This sequence joins TRBV29-1 and TRBJ1-4; D is ambiguous. The CDR3 runs 13 residues. Germline assignment: CDR1 SQVTM and CDR2 ANQGSEA. Trimming stripped 8 bases from V and 3 bases from J, with 13 bases between. The CDR3 DNA sequence: TGCAGCTCCCGCGGGAGGCCTAATGAAAAACTGTTTTTT. Translation gives CSSRGRPNEKLFF.